This TCR beta chain was obtained from a study of T cell responses to AZD1222 COVID-19 vaccine. V lost 9 bases to trimming and J lost 5 bases; unmatched junction nucleotides: 7. Germline V lookup: CDR1 MNHEY, CDR2 SVGAGI. This CDR3 has 13 amino acids. Using immunoSEQ multiplex PCR, the repertoire was profiled, and TCRdb retains in-frame clones only, with some absent. The table shows roughly 160,000 clones, with around 87% occurring only once. General study points: Most donors were white British and more were female, and clonal diversity was possibly underestimated.

This clone was observed once. What it binds is unknown. This specimen was peripheral blood, taken on day 0 of AZD1222 vaccination. The receptor comes from an adult in good health. The chain combines TRBV6-5 with TRBJ2-5, with 9 bases identical to TRBD1. This CDR3 reads CASSGTGRETQYF. CDR3 coding DNA: TGTGCCAGTTCCGGGACAGGGAGGGAGACCCAGTACTTC.